This TCR beta chain was found in a study of cytomegalovirus exposure and HLA in healthy donors. V lost 2 bases, J lost 4 bases, and 6 bases lay in between. The CDR3 has 12 amino acids. Germline V gives CDR1 MDHEN, CDR2 SYDVKM. It was with 60 Vbeta and 13 Jbeta primers that the PCR ran. Repertoires were generated with immunoSEQ multiplex PCR, while TCRdb's copy carries only in-frame clones and drops some. The data hold 110,000 or so clones, with approximately 76% observed a single time. The V and J genes are TRBV28 and TRBJ2-7; D not certain. The specimen sequenced was PBMCs. This TCR was recovered from a man aged 45-60 years in good health and CMV-seropositive. CDR3 sequence reads: CASSLILYEQYF. CDR3 DNA: TGTGCCAGCAGTTTAATACTGTACGAGCAGTACTTC.